This T cell receptor beta chain originates from a study of neurological immune-mediated disorders. TCRdb passed the 5' RACE reads through MiXCR, listing each CDR3 protein once. The repertoire includes roughly 60,000 distinct CDR3 sequences, more than 8% of them detected once, and 9.5% to 15% sits in the top ten. The sample's time point: longitudinal time-point 2. The CDR3 runs 15 residues. Germline V gene sequence: CDR1 LNHDA, CDR2 SQIVND (reference sequence). The V and J ends lost 7 bases and 5 bases, in that order; junction bases with no gene match: 10. This clonotype was seen more than once but under ten times.

This chain joins TRBV19 and TRBJ2-5, with 10 bases matching TRBD2. This receptor was identified in a man between 25 and 39 years old in good health. The specimen sequenced was PBMCs. As DNA, the CDR3 is TGTGCCAGTACAACAGCGGGAGGGGGTTCGGAGACCCAGTACTTC. Its translation: CASTTAGGGSETQYF.